One TCR beta chain is described in this entry. The V gene end was trimmed by 5 bases and the J gene end by 6 bases; junction bases not matched to a gene: 9. The V gene's germline CDR1 is SGHAT and CDR2 FQNNGV. The CDR3 is 15 amino acids. Libraries were prepared by immunoSEQ multiplex PCR; TCRdb keeps only in-frame clonotypes and omits some of them. The sample consists of almost 400,000 clones, 70% to 90% of them appearing once. This sample is drawn from a study of blood T cell repertoires in COVID-19. The chain recombines TRBV11-2 with TRBJ2-5, with 10 bases aligning to TRBD2. The clonotype originates from a woman in her thirties with acute COVID-19. Material for sequencing was PBMCs or T cells enriched from blood (not recorded which). The chain's CDR3 is CASSAPLAGEQTQYF. CDR3 sequence (DNA): TGTGCCAGCAGCGCCCCGCTAGCGGGGGAACAGACCCAGTACTTC.